What follows are 20 T cell receptor beta chains derived from one specimen sequenced in a study of CD8 T cells in Susac syndrome. RNA in amounts of about 0.5 to 1 ug was reverse transcribed with random hexamers. TCRdb re-derived calls from the immunoSEQ multiplex PCR reads in MiXCR, one entry per CDR3 protein. The sample includes 150,000 to 160,000 distinct CDR3 sequences, roughly 95% of them seen just once. Sequencing input: CD8+ T cells from PBMCs. The origin of the receptors is a human donor with multiple sclerosis.

The chain combines TRBV9 with TRBJ1-6, with D tentatively TRBD1 (5 bases). The CDR3 loop spans 12 amino acids. The V end lost 2 bases, the J end lost 15 bases, and 12 bases lay between the germline ends. Germline CDR1 is SGDLS and CDR2 is YYNGEE. CDR3 amino acids: CASSVSGNHLHF. As DNA, the CDR3 is TGTGCCAGCAGCGTGTCAGGGAATCACCTCCACTTT.

V usage is TRBV20-1 and J usage is TRBJ2-1; TRBD1 matches 7 bases. The trim removed 0 bases at V and 6 bases at J, leaving 8 bases unmatched. In germline, CDR1 is DFQATT, CDR2 SNEGSKA (reference sequence). The CDR3 covers 15 residues. The chain's CDR3 is CSARDPDRARNEQFF. CDR3 in DNA: TGCAGTGCTAGAGATCCCGACAGGGCCCGCAATGAGCAGTTCTTC.

The rearrangement uses TRBV2 and TRBJ1-2; 7 nucleotides align to TRBD1. The CDR3 extends over 16 amino acids. Germline V gives CDR1 SNHLY, CDR2 FYNNEI. V shed 4 bases and J 1 base; nucleotides not matched to a gene: 9. In DNA form, the CDR3 reads TGTGCCAGCAGTGGAACAGGGGTCGATATTAACTATGGCTACACCTTC. This translates into CASSGTGVDINYGYTF.

This rearrangement joins TRBV24-1 to TRBJ2-2; possibly TRBD1 for D (5 bases). Germline assignment: CDR1 KGHDR and CDR2 SFDVKD. The CDR3 loop spans 13 amino acids. Trimming took 7 bases from V and 3 from J, leaving 8 bases between them. In nucleotides, the CDR3 is TGTGCCACCAGAGCGACAGACACCGGGGAGCTGTTTTTT. As protein: CATRATDTGELFF.

This clonotype was observed a single time. The chain joins TRBV15 to TRBJ2-1; possible D gene TRBD1, 5 bases. The CDR3 is 13 residues long. Trimming cost V 5 bases and J 5 bases, with 10 bases left between them. CDR1 and CDR2 (germline): LNHNV, YYDKDF (reference sequence). CDR3 loop: CATSVRVHNEQFF. The CDR3 coding sequence is TGTGCCACCAGCGTCAGGGTACACAATGAGCAGTTCTTC.

The chain joins TRBV20-1 to TRBJ2-1; tentative D call: TRBD2 (5 bases). V gave up 0 bases and J gave up 0 bases, with 12 bases separating them. From germline, CDR1 is DFQATT and CDR2 SNEGSKA (reference sequence). This CDR3 region has 16 residues. The CDR3 loop is CSARDGGSSSYNEQFF. DNA for the CDR3: TGCAGTGCTAGAGATGGCGGGTCTAGCTCCTACAATGAGCAGTTCTTC.

This sequence joins TRBV30 and TRBJ1-2; 7 bases fit TRBD1. Germline lookup yields CDR1 GTSNPN and CDR2 SVGIG (reference sequence). V was clipped by 3 bases and J by 6 bases; unmatched bases: 10. The CDR3 has 14 amino acids. The CDR3 nucleotides read TGTGCCTGGAGCCCAGCTCAGGGGGAGGATGGCTACACCTTC. As protein: CAWSPAQGEDGYTF.

The V and J genes are TRBV7-9 and TRBJ2-5, with D hard to call. From germline, CDR1 is SEHNR and CDR2 FQNEAQ (reference sequence). The V and J ends lost 5 bases and 0 bases respectively, with 7 bases between them. This CDR3 region has 13 residues. The DNA for the CDR3 is TGTGCCAGCAGCGTAGAGTACCAAGAGACCCAGTACTTC. It is translated as CASSVEYQETQYF.

In the case of this clonotype: A read error may account for a junction end that differs from germline. The rearrangement links TRBV9 to TRBJ1-1, with D maybe TRBD1 (5 bases). The V gene's germline CDR1 is SGDLS and CDR2 YYNGEE. This CDR3 is built from 16 residues. CDR3 nucleotides: TGTGCCAGCAGCGCCCAATCGACAGTCATGAACACTGAAGCTCTCTTT. It encodes CASSAQSTVMNTEALF.

The CDR3 coding sequence is TGTGCCAGCAGCGGCGACAGGGGTTTGGCCGAGCAGTACTTC. Translation: CASSGDRGLAEQYF. The chain uses TRBV13 and TRBJ2-7; 8 nucleotides line up with TRBD1. This CDR3 has 14 amino acids. Losses at the gene ends were 5 bases for V and 6 bases for J; bases not matched to a gene: 9. CDR1 is PRHDT and CDR2 is FYEKMQ in the germline V gene (reference sequence). The full variable domain, with the rest looked up from reference TRBV13 and TRBJ2-7, is AAGVIQSPRHLIKEKRETATLKCYPIPRHDTVYWYQQGPGQDPQFLISFYEKMQSDKGSIPDRFSAQQFSDYHSELNMSSLELGDSALYFCASSGDRGLAEQYFGPGTRLTVT.

The chain joins TRBV29-1 to TRBJ1-2; possible D gene TRBD1, 6 bases. There are 14 residues in the CDR3. Germline values: CDR1 SQVTM, CDR2 ANQGSEA. Trimming took off 7 bases at V and 1 base at J, with 16 bases between the two ends. CDR3 region: CSASDSSINYGYTF. The CDR3 nucleotides are TGCAGCGCGTCGGACAGTTCGATTAACTATGGCTACACCTTC.

The chain links TRBV20-1 to TRBJ1-5; D is unclear. V lost 1 base and J lost 0, with 19 bases in between. Germline V gene sequence: CDR1 DFQATT, CDR2 SNEGSKA (reference sequence). There are 18 residues in the CDR3. In nucleotides, the CDR3 is TGCAGTGCTAGAGGTAGTGTATTGAGCGCCTATAGCAATCAGCCCCAGCATTTT. It encodes CSARGSVLSAYSNQPQHF.

This clonotype was recorded only once. The V and J genes are TRBV6-5 and TRBJ2-1; D uncertain. V lost 10 bases to trimming and J lost 10 bases, with 11 bases between them. The CDR3 length is 10 residues. Germline CDR1 MNHEY, CDR2 SVGAGI. Here the CDR3 reads CATLAGEQFF. CDR3 in DNA: TGTGCCACCCTCGCTGGAGAGCAGTTCTTC.

This chain links TRBV7-9 with TRBJ2-5; 9 positions match TRBD2. CDR1 is SEHNR, CDR2 FQNEAQ, per germline (reference sequence). The CDR3 totals 14 residues. The V segment lost 4 bases and the J segment 4 bases; nucleotides outside the gene matches: 4. The CDR3 DNA follows: TGTGCCAGCAGCTCTCCGGGACTAGCAGAGACCCAGTACTTC. Translated, it gives CASSSPGLAETQYF.

The V gene is TRBV7-3, the J gene TRBJ1-6; no reliable D call. The V gene's germline CDR1 is SGHTA and CDR2 FQGTGA. Trimming left V 1 base short and J 0 bases short, with 1 base between. The CDR3 contains 14 residues. CDR3 in amino acids: CASSLSSYNSPLHF. The CDR3 DNA sequence: TGTGCCAGCAGCTTAAGCTCCTATAATTCACCCCTCCACTTT.

The chain links TRBV30 to TRBJ1-1; the D is unclear. This CDR3 has 13 amino acids. V lost 5 bases and J lost 5, with 15 bases in between. Germline CDR1 reads GTSNPN; CDR2 reads SVGIG (reference sequence). The CDR3 coding sequence is TGTGCCTGGGACCGGGAGGCCGGGACTGAAGCTTTCTTT. This codes for CAWDREAGTEAFF.

This clonotype has a handful of counts. V gene TRBV3-1 combines with J gene TRBJ2-2; D gene ambiguous. The V and J ends lost 0 bases and 2 bases respectively, with 1 base between them. Germline CDR1 LGHDT, CDR2 YNNKEL (reference sequence). This CDR3 contains 13 residues. DNA of the CDR3: TGTGCCAGCAGCCAAGATAACACCGGGGAGCTGTTTTTT. As protein: CASSQDNTGELFF. Full variable domain (outside the CDR3, taken from reference TRBV3-1 and TRBJ2-2): DTAVSQTPKYLVTQMGNDKSIKCEQNLGHDTMYWYKQDSKKFLKIMFSYNNKELIINETVPNRFSPKSPDKAHLNLHINSLELGDSAVYFCASSQDNTGELFFGEGSRLTVL.

This chain links TRBV9 with TRBJ1-1; D is possibly TRBD1 (5 bases). CDR1 is SGDLS and CDR2 is YYNGEE in the germline V gene. This CDR3 spans 15 amino acids. V dropped 3 bases and J dropped 1 base, with 13 bases sitting between them. CDR3 in amino acids: CASSAGGAGNTEAFF. The CDR3 nucleotides are TGTGCCAGCAGCGCGGGCGGGGCAGGGAACACTGAAGCTTTCTTT.

The chain carries TRBV13 and TRBJ2-7, with D unclear. CDR3 length: 14 residues. Trimming pared 4 bases from V and 0 bases from J, leaving 10 bases between. Per germline, CDR1 PRHDT and CDR2 FYEKMQ (reference sequence). The CDR3 DNA sequence: TGTGCCAGCAGCTCCACAGAAAGCTCCTACGAGCAGTACGTC. This translates into CASSSTESSYEQYV.

This clonotype occurred once. CDR3 loop: CASSVGGWVNTGELFF. The DNA of the CDR3 is TGTGCCAGCAGCGTAGGAGGGTGGGTCAACACCGGGGAGCTGTTTTTT. The rearrangement links TRBV9 to TRBJ2-2; possible D gene TRBD2, 5 bases. Germline V gene lookup returns CDR1 SGDLS and CDR2 YYNGEE. The ends were cut back, 0 bases at V and 2 bases at J, with 11 bases in the middle. CDR3 length equals 16 residues. Based on the CDR3 plus reference TRBV9 and TRBJ2-2, the full variable domain is DSGVTQTPKHLITATGQRVTLRCSPRSGDLSVYWYQQSLDQGLQFLIQYYNGEERAKGNILERFSAQQFPDLHSELNLSSLELGDSALYFCASSVGGWVNTGELFFGEGSRLTVL.